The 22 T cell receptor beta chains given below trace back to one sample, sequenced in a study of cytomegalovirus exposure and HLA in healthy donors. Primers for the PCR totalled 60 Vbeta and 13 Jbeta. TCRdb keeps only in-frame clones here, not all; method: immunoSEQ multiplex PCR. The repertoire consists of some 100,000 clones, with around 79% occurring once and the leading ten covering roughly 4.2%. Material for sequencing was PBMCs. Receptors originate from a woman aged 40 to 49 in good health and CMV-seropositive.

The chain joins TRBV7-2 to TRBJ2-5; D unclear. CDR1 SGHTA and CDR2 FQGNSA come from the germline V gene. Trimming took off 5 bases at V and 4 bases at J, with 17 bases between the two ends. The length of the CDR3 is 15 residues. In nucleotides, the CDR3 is TGTGCCAGCAGCCTGCGGCGGCCTCCCATAGAGACCCAGTACTTC. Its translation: CASSLRRPPIETQYF.

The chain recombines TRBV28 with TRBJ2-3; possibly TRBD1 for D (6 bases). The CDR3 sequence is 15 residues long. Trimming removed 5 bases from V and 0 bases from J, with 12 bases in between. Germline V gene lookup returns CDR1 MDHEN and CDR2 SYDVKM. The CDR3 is CASSPGTPSTDTQYF. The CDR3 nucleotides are TGTGCCAGCAGTCCTGGGACACCGAGCACAGATACGCAGTATTTT. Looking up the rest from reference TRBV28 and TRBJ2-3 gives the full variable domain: DVKVTQSSRYLVKRTGEKVFLECVQDMDHENMFWYRQDPGLGLRLIYFSYDVKMKEKGDIPEGYSVSREKKERFSLILESASTNQTSMYLCASSPGTPSTDTQYFGPGTRLTVL.

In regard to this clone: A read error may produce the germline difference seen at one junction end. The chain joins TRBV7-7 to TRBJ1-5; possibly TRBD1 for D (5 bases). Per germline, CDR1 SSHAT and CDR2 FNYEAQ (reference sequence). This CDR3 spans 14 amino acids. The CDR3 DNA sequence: TGTGCTAGCAGCCCACGGGGGGGCAATCAGCCCCAGCATTTT. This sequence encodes CASSPRGGNQPQHF.

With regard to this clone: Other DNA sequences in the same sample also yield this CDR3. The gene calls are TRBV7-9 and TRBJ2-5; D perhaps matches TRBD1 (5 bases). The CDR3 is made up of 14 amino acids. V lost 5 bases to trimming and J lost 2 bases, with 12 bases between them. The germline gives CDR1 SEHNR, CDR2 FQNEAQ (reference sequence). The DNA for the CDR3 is TGTGCCAGCAGCCCCCAGGGCTGGCAAGAGACCCAGTACTTC. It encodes CASSPQGWQETQYF.

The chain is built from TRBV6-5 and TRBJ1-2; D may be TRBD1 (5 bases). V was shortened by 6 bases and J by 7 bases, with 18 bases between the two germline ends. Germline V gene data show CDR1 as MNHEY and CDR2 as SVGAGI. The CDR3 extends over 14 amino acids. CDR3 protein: CASRNRDGLSGYTF. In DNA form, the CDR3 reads TGTGCCAGCAGAAACCGGGACGGACTAAGTGGCTACACCTTC.

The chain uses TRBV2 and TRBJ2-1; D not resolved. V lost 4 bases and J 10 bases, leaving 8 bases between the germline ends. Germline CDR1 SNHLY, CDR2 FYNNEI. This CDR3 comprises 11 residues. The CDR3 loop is CASSVLAEQFF. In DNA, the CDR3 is TGTGCCAGCAGTGTTTTAGCCGAGCAGTTCTTC.

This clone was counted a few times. CDR3 amino acids: CASSVGLAGGGKNIQYF. The CDR3 DNA reads TGTGCCAGTAGCGTGGGACTAGCGGGAGGGGGCAAAAACATTCAGTACTTC. This chain joins TRBV19 and TRBJ2-4, with 16 positions matching TRBD2. This CDR3 has 17 residues. V lost 6 bases and J lost 3; bases outside the gene matches: 5. Germline assignment: CDR1 LNHDA and CDR2 SQIVND (reference sequence).

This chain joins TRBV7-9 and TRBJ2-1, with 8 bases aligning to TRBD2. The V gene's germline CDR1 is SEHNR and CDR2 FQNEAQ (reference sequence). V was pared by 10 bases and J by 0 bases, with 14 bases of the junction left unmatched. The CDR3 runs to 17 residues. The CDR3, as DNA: TGTGCCACCAGGGGATGGAATAGCGGGAACTCCTACAATGAGCAGTTCTTC. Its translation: CATRGWNSGNSYNEQFF.

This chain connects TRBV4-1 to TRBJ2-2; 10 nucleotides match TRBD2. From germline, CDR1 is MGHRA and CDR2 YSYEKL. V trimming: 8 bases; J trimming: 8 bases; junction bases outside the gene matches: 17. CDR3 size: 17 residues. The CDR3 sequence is CASHLGLAGVFSGELFF. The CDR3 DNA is TGCGCCAGCCATCTCGGGCTAGCGGGAGTATTTAGTGGGGAGCTGTTTTTT.

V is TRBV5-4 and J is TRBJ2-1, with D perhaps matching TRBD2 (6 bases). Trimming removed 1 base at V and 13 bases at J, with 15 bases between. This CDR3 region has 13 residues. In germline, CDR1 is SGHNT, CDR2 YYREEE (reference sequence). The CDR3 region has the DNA TGTGCCAGCAGCTTGCGGGAGACAGATTTACAGTTCTTC. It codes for CASSLRETDLQFF.

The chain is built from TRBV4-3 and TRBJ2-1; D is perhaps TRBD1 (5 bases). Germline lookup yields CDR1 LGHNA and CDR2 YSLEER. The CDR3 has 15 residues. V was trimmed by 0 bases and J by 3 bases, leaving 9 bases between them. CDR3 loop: CASSQDRVGYNEQFF. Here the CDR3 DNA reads TGCGCCAGCAGCCAAGACAGGGTAGGCTACAATGAGCAGTTCTTC.

CDR3 sequence (DNA): TGTGCCAGCAGCTTACTGAGCCCAGATACGCAGTATTTT. It is translated as CASSLLSPDTQYF. The chain couples TRBV7-8 to TRBJ2-3; D unclear. The CDR3 has 13 amino acids. Trimming pared 2 bases from V and 4 bases from J, leaving 7 bases between. Germline assignment: CDR1 SGHVS and CDR2 FQNEAQ. The whole variable domain, remainder taken from reference TRBV7-8 and TRBJ2-3, is GAGVSQSPRYKVAKRGQDVALRCDPISGHVSLFWYQQALGQGPEFLTYFQNEAQLDKSGLPSDRFFAERPEGSVSTLKIQRTQQEDSAVYLCASSLLSPDTQYFGPGTRLTVL.

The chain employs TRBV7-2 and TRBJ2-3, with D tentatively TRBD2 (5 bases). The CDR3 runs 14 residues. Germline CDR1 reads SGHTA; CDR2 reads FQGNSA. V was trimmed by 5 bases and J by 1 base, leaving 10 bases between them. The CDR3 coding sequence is TGTGCCAGCAGCACGGGGAGCGGCACAGATACGCAGTATTTT. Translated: CASSTGSGTDTQYF.

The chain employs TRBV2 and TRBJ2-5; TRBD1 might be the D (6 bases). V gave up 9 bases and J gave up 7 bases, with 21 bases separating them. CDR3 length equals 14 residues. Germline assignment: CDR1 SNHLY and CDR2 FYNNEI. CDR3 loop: CASNPQGMGGTQYF. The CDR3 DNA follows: TGTGCCAGTAACCCCCAGGGGATGGGCGGGACCCAGTACTTC.

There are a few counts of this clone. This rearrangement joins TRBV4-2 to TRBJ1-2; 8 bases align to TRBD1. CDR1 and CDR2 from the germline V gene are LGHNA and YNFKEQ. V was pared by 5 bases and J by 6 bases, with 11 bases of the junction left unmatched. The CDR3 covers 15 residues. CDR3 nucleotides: TGTGCCAGCAGCTTGGTTGACAGGGGTGACGATGGCTACACCTTC. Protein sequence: CASSLVDRGDDGYTF.

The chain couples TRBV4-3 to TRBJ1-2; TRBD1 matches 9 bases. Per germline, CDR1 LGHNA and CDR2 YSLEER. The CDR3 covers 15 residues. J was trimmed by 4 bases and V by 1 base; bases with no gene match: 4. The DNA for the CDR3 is TGCGCCAGCAGCCAAGGTGCACAGGGGGCCTATGGCTACACCTTC. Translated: CASSQGAQGAYGYTF.

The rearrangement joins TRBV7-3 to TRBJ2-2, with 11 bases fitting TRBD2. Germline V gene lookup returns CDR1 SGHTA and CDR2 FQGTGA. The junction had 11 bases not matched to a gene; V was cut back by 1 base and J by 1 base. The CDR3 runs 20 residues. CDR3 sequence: CASSLNPMGSGGVNTGELFF. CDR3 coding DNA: TGTGCCAGCAGCTTAAATCCCATGGGTAGCGGGGGGGTGAACACCGGGGAGCTGTTTTTT.

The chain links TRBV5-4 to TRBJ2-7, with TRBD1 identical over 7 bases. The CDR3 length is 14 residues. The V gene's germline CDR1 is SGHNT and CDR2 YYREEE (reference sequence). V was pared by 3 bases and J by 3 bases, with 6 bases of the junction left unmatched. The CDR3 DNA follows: TGTGCCAGCAGCTCACGAGGGGGCAGCTACGAGCAGTACTTC. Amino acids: CASSSRGGSYEQYF.

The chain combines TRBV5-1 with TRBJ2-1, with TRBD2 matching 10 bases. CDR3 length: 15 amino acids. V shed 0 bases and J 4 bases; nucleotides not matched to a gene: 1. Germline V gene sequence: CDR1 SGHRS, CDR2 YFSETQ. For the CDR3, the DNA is TGCGCCAGCAGCTTGGGGACTAGCGGTTACAATGAGCAGTTCTTC. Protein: CASSLGTSGYNEQFF.

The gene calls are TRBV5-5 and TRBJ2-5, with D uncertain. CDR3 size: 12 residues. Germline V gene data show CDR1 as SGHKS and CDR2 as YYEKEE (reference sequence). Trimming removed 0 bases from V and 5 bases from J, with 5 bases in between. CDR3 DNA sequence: TGTGCCAGCAGCTTGGCCGAGGAGACCCAGTACTTC. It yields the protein CASSLAEETQYF.

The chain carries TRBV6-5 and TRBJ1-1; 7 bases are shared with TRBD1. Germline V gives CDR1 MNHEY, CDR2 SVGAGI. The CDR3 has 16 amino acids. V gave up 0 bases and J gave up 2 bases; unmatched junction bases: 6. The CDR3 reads CASSYSTGTENTEAFF. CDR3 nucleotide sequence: TGTGCCAGCAGTTACTCTACCGGGACAGAAAACACTGAAGCTTTCTTT.

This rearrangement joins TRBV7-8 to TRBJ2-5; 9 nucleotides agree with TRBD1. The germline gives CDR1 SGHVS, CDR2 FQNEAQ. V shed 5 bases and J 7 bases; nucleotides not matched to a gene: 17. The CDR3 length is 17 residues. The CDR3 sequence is CASSPPTGTGSVGTQYF. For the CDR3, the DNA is TGTGCCAGCAGCCCACCAACCGGGACAGGGTCTGTTGGGACCCAGTACTTC.